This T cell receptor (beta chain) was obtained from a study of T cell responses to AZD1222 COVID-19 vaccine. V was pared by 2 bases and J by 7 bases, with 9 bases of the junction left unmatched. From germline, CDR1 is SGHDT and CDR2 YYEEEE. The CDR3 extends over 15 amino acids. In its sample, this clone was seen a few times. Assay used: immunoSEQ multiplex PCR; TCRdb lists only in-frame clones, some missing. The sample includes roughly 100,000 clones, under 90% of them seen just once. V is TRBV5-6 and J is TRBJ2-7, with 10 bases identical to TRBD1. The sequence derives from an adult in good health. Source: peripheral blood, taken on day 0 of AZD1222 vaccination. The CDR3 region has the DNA TGTGCCAGCAGCTTTCGGGGGACAGGGGCTGGAGAGCAGTACTTC. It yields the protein CASSFRGTGAGEQYF.